Below, one T cell receptor beta chain is given with its context. The data derive from a study of CD8+ T cells in alopecia areata. In germline, CDR1 is SEHNR, CDR2 FQNEAQ (reference sequence). Trimming removed 3 bases from V and 6 bases from J, with 9 bases in between. The length of the CDR3 is 12 residues. Treatment in this sample: oral pan-JAK inhibitor, 5-10 mg twice daily. RNA, once extracted, was reverse transcribed into cDNA for use as the sequencing template. Produced via immunoSEQ multiplex PCR; TCRdb's table is partial and in-frame only. The sample consists of roughly 99,000 clones, roughly 84% of them appearing once.

This TCR derives from a human donor with alopecia areata. V usage is TRBV7-9 and J usage is TRBJ2-7; D may be TRBD1 (5 bases). Sequenced material: CD8+ T cells sorted from blood, taken at week 24, from a patient treated with tofacitinib. CDR3: CASSFDRSEQYF. CDR3 nucleotide sequence: TGTGCCAGCAGCTTCGACAGAAGCGAGCAGTACTTC. Looking up the rest from reference TRBV7-9 and TRBJ2-7 gives the full variable domain: DTGVSQNPRHKITKRGQNVTFRCDPISEHNRLYWYRQTLGQGPEFLTYFQNEAQLEKSRLLSDRFSAERPKGSFSTLEIQRTEQGDSAMYLCASSFDRSEQYFGPGTRLTVT.